Reported below is one T cell receptor (beta chain). These data originate in a study of shared clonotypes between healthy human individuals. Sequenced by immunoSEQ multiplex PCR; TCRdb stores in-frame clones only, minus some. The table lists some 500,000 clones, 90% to 96% of them singletons. Germline V lookup: CDR1 LNHDA, CDR2 SQIVND (reference sequence). The CDR3 is 13 residues long. The germline V and J ends were trimmed by 5 bases and 4 bases, with 11 bases remaining between them. The V gene is TRBV19, the J gene TRBJ2-5; the D is unclear. The sequenced sample consisted of naive CD4+ T cells sorted from blood. This sample's subset: CD45RA+ positively selected. This TCR was sampled from a woman in her twenties or thirties in good health. The CDR3: CASSPRPGETQYF. The CDR3 DNA reads TGTGCCAGTAGTCCCCGCCCCGGAGAGACCCAGTACTTC. Together with reference TRBV19 and TRBJ2-5, the CDR3 gives the full variable domain: DGGITQSPKYLFRKEGQNVTLSCEQNLNHDAMYWYRQDPGQGLRLIYYSQIVNDFQKGDIAEGYSVSREKKESFPLTVTSAQKNPTAFYLCASSPRPGETQYFGPGTRLLVL.